This passage covers 6 T cell receptor beta chains from one sample sequenced in a study of shared clonotypes between healthy human individuals. Generated by immunoSEQ multiplex PCR, the TCRdb table keeps only in-frame clones and is missing some. The profile shows about 2.4 million clones, 90% to 95% of them singletons. The material sequenced was naive CD4+ T cells from PBMCs. Subset reported: CD45RA+ positively selected. The receptors were sampled from a man aged 18 to 35 in good health. Some clones in this sample may be carry-over from other donors' samples.

The chain couples TRBV11-1 to TRBJ2-3, with 11 bases lining up with TRBD2. Per the germline V gene, CDR1 is SGHAT and CDR2 is FQDESV (reference sequence). This CDR3 has 18 residues. V lost 3 bases, J lost 5 bases, and 13 bases stayed unmatched. CDR3 coding DNA: TGTGCCAGCAGCTTGGGTCCCTATTTAGCGGGAGGGCGAGATACGCAGTATTTT. Translation gives CASSLGPYLAGGRDTQYF.

The rearrangement joins TRBV28 to TRBJ1-2; maybe TRBD1 (6 bases). Germline CDR1 reads MDHEN; CDR2 reads SYDVKM. This CDR3 has 15 residues. Trimming cost V 5 bases and J 8 bases, with 21 bases left between them. The CDR3 sequence is CASSPTGSGYKGYTF. The CDR3 DNA reads TGTGCCAGCAGTCCTACAGGGTCCGGCTATAAGGGCTACACCTTC.

The V and J genes are TRBV10-3 and TRBJ2-3, with 7 positions matching TRBD2. CDR3 length: 13 residues. Germline lookup yields CDR1 ENHRY and CDR2 SYGVKD. The junction had 4 bases not matched to a gene; V was cut back by 8 bases and J by 2 bases. The CDR3 coding sequence is TGTGCCATCCAGCGGGAACCCACAGATACGCAGTATTTT. It is translated as CAIQREPTDTQYF.

The gene calls are TRBV29-1 and TRBJ2-5, with D perhaps TRBD1 (7 bases). The CDR3 consists of 14 residues. V was pared by 4 bases and J by 3 bases, with 15 bases between. Germline V gives CDR1 SQVTM, CDR2 ANQGSEA. The CDR3 DNA is TGCAGCGTTGCTGCCAGGGGGGTTGAAGAGACCCAGTACTTC. Translating it yields CSVAARGVEETQYF.

This chain uses TRBV6-1 with TRBJ1-2; no definite D call. V was clipped by 7 bases and J by 4 bases, with 10 bases between them. Germline V gene data show CDR1 as MNHNS and CDR2 as SASEGT. This CDR3 region has 12 residues. CDR3 coding DNA: TGTGCCAGCAATTTCGGTGTCTATGGCTACACCTTC. Translating it yields CASNFGVYGYTF.

The gene calls are TRBV7-2 and TRBJ2-7, with 9 bases that match TRBD1. The CDR3 has 13 residues. The V gene's germline CDR1 is SGHTA and CDR2 FQGNSA. The V gene end was trimmed by 5 bases and the J gene end by 3 bases; junction bases not matched to a gene: 2. The CDR3 loop is CASSRDRVYEQYF. In nucleotides, the CDR3 is TGTGCCAGCAGCCGGGACAGGGTCTACGAGCAGTACTTC.